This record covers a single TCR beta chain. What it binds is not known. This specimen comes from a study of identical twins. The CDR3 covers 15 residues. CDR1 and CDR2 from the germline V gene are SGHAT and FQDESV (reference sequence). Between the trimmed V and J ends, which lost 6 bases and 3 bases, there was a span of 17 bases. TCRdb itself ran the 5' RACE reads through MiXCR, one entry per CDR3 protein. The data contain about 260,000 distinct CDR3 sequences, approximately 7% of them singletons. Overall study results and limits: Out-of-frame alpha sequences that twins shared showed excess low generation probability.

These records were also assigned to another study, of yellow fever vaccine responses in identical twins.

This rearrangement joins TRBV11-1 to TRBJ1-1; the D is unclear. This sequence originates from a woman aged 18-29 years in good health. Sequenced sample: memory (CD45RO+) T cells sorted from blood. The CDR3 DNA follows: TGTGCCAGCAGGGAGAACCGGGGAACCTACACTGAAGCTTTCTTT. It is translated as CASRENRGTYTEAFF.